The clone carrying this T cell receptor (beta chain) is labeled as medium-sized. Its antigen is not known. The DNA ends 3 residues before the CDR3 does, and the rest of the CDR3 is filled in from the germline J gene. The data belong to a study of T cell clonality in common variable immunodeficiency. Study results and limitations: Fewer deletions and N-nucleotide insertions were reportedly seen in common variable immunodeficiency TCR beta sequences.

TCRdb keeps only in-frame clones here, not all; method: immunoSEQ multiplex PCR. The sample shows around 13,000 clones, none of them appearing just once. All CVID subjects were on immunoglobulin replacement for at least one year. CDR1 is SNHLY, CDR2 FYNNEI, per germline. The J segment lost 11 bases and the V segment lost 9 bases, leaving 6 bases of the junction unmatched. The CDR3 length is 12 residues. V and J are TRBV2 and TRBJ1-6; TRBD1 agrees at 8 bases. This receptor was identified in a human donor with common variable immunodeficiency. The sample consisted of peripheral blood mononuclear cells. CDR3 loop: CASGQGGAPLHF. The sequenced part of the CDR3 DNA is TGTGCCAGTGGACAGGGAGGAGCACCC.